This T cell receptor (beta chain) was obtained from a study of blood T cell repertoires in COVID-19. Clones were sequenced by immunoSEQ multiplex PCR, and TCRdb holds only the in-frame ones, with some missing. This sample has around 97,000 clones, with more than 80% found just once. The CDR3 has 13 residues. The V gene end was trimmed by 5 bases and the J gene end by 0 bases; junction bases not matched to a gene: 0. Specimen: peripheral blood. This clonotype originated in a human donor in a cohort sampled during active COVID-19. The genes are TRBV12-3 or TRBV12-4 and TRBJ1-2; 7 bases align to TRBD1. In DNA form, the CDR3 reads TGTGCCAGCAGTGGGACAGCTAACTATGGCTACACCTTC. Its protein is CASSGTANYGYTF.